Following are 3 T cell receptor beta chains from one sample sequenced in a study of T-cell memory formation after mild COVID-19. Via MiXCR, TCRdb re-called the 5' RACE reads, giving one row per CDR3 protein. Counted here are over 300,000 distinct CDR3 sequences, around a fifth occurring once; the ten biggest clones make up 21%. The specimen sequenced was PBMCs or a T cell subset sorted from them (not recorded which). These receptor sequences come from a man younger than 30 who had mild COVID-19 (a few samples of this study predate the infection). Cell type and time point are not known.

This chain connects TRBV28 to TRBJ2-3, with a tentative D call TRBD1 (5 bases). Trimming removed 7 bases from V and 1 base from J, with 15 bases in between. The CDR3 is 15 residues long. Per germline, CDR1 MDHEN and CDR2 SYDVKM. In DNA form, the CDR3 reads TGTGCCAGCACTCTGGGAACAGGAGGCACAGATACGCAGTATTTT. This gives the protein CASTLGTGGTDTQYF.

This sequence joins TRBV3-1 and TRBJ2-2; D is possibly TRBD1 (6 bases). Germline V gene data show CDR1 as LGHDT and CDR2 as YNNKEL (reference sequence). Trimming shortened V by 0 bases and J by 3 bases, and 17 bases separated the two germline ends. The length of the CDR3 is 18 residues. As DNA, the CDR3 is TGTGCCAGCAGCCAAGAAGGGACAACTTTTACCTACACCGGGGAGCTGTTTTTT. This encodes CASSQEGTTFTYTGELFF.

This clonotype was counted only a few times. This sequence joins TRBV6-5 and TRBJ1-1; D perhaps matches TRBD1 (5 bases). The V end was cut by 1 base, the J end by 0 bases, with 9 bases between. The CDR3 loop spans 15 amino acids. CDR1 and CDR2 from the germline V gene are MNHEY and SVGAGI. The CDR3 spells CASSYWGSVNTEAFF. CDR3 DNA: TGTGCCAGCAGTTACTGGGGGTCCGTGAACACTGAAGCTTTCTTT.